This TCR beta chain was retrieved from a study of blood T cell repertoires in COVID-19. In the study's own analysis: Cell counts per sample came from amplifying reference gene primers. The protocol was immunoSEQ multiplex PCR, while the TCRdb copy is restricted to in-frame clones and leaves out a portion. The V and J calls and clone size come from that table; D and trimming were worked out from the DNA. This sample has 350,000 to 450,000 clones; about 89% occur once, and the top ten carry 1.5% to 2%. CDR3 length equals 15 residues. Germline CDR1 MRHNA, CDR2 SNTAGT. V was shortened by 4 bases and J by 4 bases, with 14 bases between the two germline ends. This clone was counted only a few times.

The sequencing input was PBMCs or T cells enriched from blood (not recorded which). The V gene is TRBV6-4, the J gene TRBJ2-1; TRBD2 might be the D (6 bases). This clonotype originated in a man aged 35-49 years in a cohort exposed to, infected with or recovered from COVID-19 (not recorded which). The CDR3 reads CASSGTGDGYNEQFF. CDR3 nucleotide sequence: TGTGCCAGCAGTGGGACGGGAGATGGTTACAATGAGCAGTTCTTC.